The present T cell receptor beta chain was sequenced within a study of cytomegalovirus exposure and HLA in healthy donors. V shed 5 bases and J shed 3 bases, with 17 bases lying between them. The CDR3 spans 15 residues. Per germline, CDR1 SGHAT and CDR2 FQNNGV. Both 60 Vbeta primers and 13 Jbeta primers went into the PCR. Profiling relied on immunoSEQ multiplex PCR, and the TCRdb table lists in-frame clones only, not all of them. The table records about 120,000 clones, over 65% of them present only once. Broader study findings: Rates of TCR association differed by HLA locus in a later analysis, with DRB1 highest and HLA-C lowest.

Comment on this clone: The antigen is not known.

Sequenced: PBMCs. The chain joins TRBV11-2 to TRBJ2-7, with a tentative D call TRBD2 (6 bases). The source of this sequence is a woman aged 45 to 65 in good health and CMV-seropositive. CDR3 residues: CASSVGSPLYYEQYF. Written as DNA, the CDR3 is TGTGCCAGCAGCGTCGGGAGCCCGCTATACTACGAGCAGTACTTC.